Given below is one TCR beta chain in context. The data are from a study of blood T cell repertoires in COVID-19. Study-level background: The analysed material was cDNA or gDNA that came from T cells, B-cell-depleted T cells, or PBMCs.

TCRdb keeps only in-frame clones here, not all; method: immunoSEQ multiplex PCR. The sample shows tens of thousands of clones, 84% of them seen only once. J gave up 9 bases and V 4 bases, and 5 bases lay outside the gene matches. The CDR3 consists of 12 residues. Germline V lookup: CDR1 KGHDR, CDR2 SFDVKD. Source material: peripheral blood. V and J are TRBV24-1 and TRBJ2-7; 7 positions agree with TRBD1. The clonotype was recovered from a woman older than 75 with acute or convalescent COVID-19. This CDR3 reads CATSERQGGQYF. In DNA, the CDR3 is TGTGCCACCAGTGAGCGACAGGGCGGGCAGTACTTC.